The 13 T cell receptor beta chains below come from one sample, sequenced in a study of OX40 agonist ivuxolimab in advanced cancers. Clones were sequenced by immunoSEQ multiplex PCR, and TCRdb holds only the in-frame ones, with some missing. The sample has about 46,000 clones, around 91% seen once. The material sequenced was CD4+ or CD8+ T cells sorted from blood, taken in a trial of the OX40 agonist ivuxolimab. These receptors originate from an adult with an advanced solid tumor such as melanoma, head and neck, liver or kidney cancer.

The chain links TRBV19 to TRBJ2-6, with 7 bases identical to TRBD1. In germline, CDR1 is LNHDA, CDR2 SQIVND (reference sequence). The CDR3 length is 17 residues. The trim removed 3 bases at V and 4 bases at J, leaving 9 bases unmatched. CDR3 region: CASSIPGQIPGANVLTF. The CDR3 DNA reads as TGTGCCAGTAGTATTCCGGGACAGATCCCCGGGGCCAACGTCCTGACTTTC. The full variable domain, its missing parts supplied by reference TRBV19 and TRBJ2-6, is DGGITQSPKYLFRKEGQNVTLSCEQNLNHDAMYWYRQDPGQGLRLIYYSQIVNDFQKGDIAEGYSVSREKKESFPLTVTSAQKNPTAFYLCASSIPGQIPGANVLTFGAGSRLTVL.

The chain couples TRBV27 to TRBJ2-1, with D unresolved. This CDR3 comprises 11 residues. From germline, CDR1 is MNHEY and CDR2 SMNVEV (reference sequence). Between the trimmed V and J ends, which lost 5 bases and 4 bases, there was a span of 3 bases. Here the CDR3 reads CASSVYNEQFF. CDR3 DNA sequence: TGTGCCAGCAGTGTATACAATGAGCAGTTCTTC.

The gene calls are TRBV6-1 and TRBJ2-7; D not resolved. This CDR3 is built from 13 residues. Trimming shortened V by 8 bases and J by 0 bases, and 11 bases separated the two germline ends. Germline V gene data show CDR1 as MNHNS and CDR2 as SASEGT. The CDR3 DNA sequence: TGTGCCAGCTGCTGGTCGAGCTCCTACGAGCAGTACTTC. Its translation: CASCWSSSYEQYF.

The chain is built from TRBV7-7 and TRBJ2-5; D remains unclear. The CDR3 loop spans 13 amino acids. Trimming stripped 5 bases from V and 1 base from J, with 8 bases between. Germline CDR1 SSHAT, CDR2 FNYEAQ (reference sequence). CDR3 DNA sequence: TGTGCCAGCAGCCGACTTTTCCAAGAGACCCAGTACTTC. Translation: CASSRLFQETQYF.

V gene TRBV5-8 combines with J gene TRBJ2-1; 7 nucleotides align to TRBD2. This CDR3 is 15 amino acids long. The germline V gene encodes CDR1 SGHTS and CDR2 YDEGEE. J was trimmed by 3 bases and V by 0 bases; bases with no gene match: 3. For the CDR3, the DNA is TGTGCCAGCAGCTTGGCGGCGGGGGTCTACAATGAGCAGTTCTTC. This sequence encodes CASSLAAGVYNEQFF.

The chain joins TRBV30 to TRBJ2-1; D unresolved. CDR3 size: 11 residues. Germline lookup yields CDR1 GTSNPN and CDR2 SVGIG (reference sequence). Deletions cut 4 bases from V and 8 bases from J, with 9 bases between. CDR3 sequence (DNA): TGTGCCTGGATCGGCATCTATGAGCAGTTCTTC. Translation: CAWIGIYEQFF.

This chain links TRBV9 with TRBJ2-3; TRBD2 matches at 11 bases. V shed 3 bases, J shed 4 bases, and the junction held 7 bases outside the gene matches. The germline V gene encodes CDR1 SGDLS and CDR2 YYNGEE. The CDR3 is made up of 16 amino acids. CDR3 nucleotides: TGTGCCAGCAGCGCACCCCTAGCGGGGGGTGCAGATACGCAGTATTTT. Amino acids: CASSAPLAGGADTQYF.

The V and J genes are TRBV10-2 and TRBJ1-6; 8 bases are shared with TRBD1. The CDR3 spans 15 residues. V lost 3 bases and J lost 6; bases outside the gene matches: 4. Germline values: CDR1 WSHSY, CDR2 SAAADI. The CDR3 nucleotides read TGCGCCAGCAGTGATTACAGGGGGGGTAATTCACCCCTCCACTTT. Its translation: CASSDYRGGNSPLHF.

This clone appeared a few times. CDR3 nucleotides: TGTGCCAGCACCCCGATGGGGACTAATGAAAAACTGTTTTTT. Protein sequence: CASTPMGTNEKLFF. The rearrangement joins TRBV2 to TRBJ1-4; D call uncertain. The CDR3 length is 14 residues. Germline V gene lookup returns CDR1 SNHLY and CDR2 FYNNEI. Trimming stripped 7 bases from V and 2 bases from J, with 11 bases between. The whole variable domain, remainder taken from reference TRBV2 and TRBJ1-4, is EPEVTQTPSHQVTQMGQEVILRCVPISNHLYFYWYRQILGQKVEFLVSFYNNEISEKSEIFDDQFSVERPDGSNFTLKIRSTKLEDSAMYFCASTPMGTNEKLFFGSGTQLSVL.

The J gene is TRBJ2-7, the V gene TRBV19, with 8 bases aligning to TRBD2. The CDR3 runs 21 residues. Trimming at V came to 3 bases and at J to 6 bases, leaving 28 bases not matched to a gene. In germline, CDR1 is LNHDA, CDR2 SQIVND (reference sequence). In DNA form, the CDR3 reads TGTGCCAGTAGTATGATGGCCCCCCTGGGAGGGCTGGTAGCGGGATCCCCCGAGCAGTACTTC. Amino acid sequence: CASSMMAPLGGLVAGSPEQYF.

For this clone: In the same sample, other DNA sequences code for this CDR3. This chain links TRBV29-1 with TRBJ1-2; possibly TRBD1 for D (5 bases). Trimming stripped 3 bases from V and 2 bases from J, with 13 bases between. CDR3 size: 14 residues. Germline lookup yields CDR1 SQVTM and CDR2 ANQGSEA. The CDR3 bases are TGCAGCGTTGACGTCGCAGGGAGCAACTATGGCTACACCTTC. Its protein product is CSVDVAGSNYGYTF.

This chain links TRBV4-1 with TRBJ2-5; D is tentatively TRBD1 or TRBD2 (5 bases each). This CDR3 spans 14 amino acids. Germline CDR1 and CDR2: MGHRA and YSYEKL. Trimming took 1 base from V and 4 from J, leaving 10 bases between them. The CDR3 DNA follows: TGCGCCAGCAGCCAAGCAACAGGAGGAGAGACCCAGTACTTC. Its protein product is CASSQATGGETQYF.

This chain connects TRBV9 to TRBJ1-1; D unclear. The V and J ends lost 4 bases and 3 bases respectively, with 16 bases between them. CDR1 is SGDLS and CDR2 is YYNGEE in the germline V gene. CDR3 size: 15 residues. CDR3 nucleotide sequence: TGTGCCAGCAGCACCTCGGGGTATGGGGACACTGAAGCTTTCTTT. Its protein product is CASSTSGYGDTEAFF.